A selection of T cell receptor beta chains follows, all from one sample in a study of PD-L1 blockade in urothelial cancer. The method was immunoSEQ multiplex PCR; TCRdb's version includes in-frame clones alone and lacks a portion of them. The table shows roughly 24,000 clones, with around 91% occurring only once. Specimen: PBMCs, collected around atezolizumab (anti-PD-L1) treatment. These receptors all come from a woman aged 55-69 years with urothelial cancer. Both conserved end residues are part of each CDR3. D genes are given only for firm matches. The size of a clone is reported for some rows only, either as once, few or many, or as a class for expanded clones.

cdr3_nt: TGTGCCAGAAGCTTGAGGCAGGGGACTGGGGCCAACGTCCTGACTTTC; cdr3_aa: CARSLRQGTGANVLTF; clone_size: NA; v_call: TRBV5-3; j_call: TRBJ2-6; d_call: NA
cdr3_nt: TGCGCCAGCAGCCCCGGCGGCCTGAACCAAGAGACCCAGTACTTC; cdr3_aa: CASSPGGLNQETQYF; clone_size: NA; v_call: TRBV5-1; j_call: TRBJ2-5; d_call: NA
cdr3_nt: TGTGCCAGCTCACCCAAAAGACTGACAGCCCAGTCTAGCACAGATACGCAGTATTTT; cdr3_aa: CASSPKRLTAQSSTDTQYF; clone_size: NA; v_call: TRBV18; j_call: TRBJ2-3; d_call: NA
cdr3_nt: TGCAGCGTTGAAGGGCTAGCGGGAGGGTTGAATGAGCAGTTCTTC; cdr3_aa: CSVEGLAGGLNEQFF; clone_size: NA; v_call: TRBV29-1; j_call: TRBJ2-1; d_call: TRBD2
cdr3_nt: TGTGCCAGCAGCTTAATCCGCGGGTCCTACAATGAGCAGTTCTTC; cdr3_aa: CASSLIRGSYNEQFF; clone_size: NA; v_call: TRBV11-2; j_call: TRBJ2-1; d_call: NA
cdr3_nt: TGCGCCAGCAGCATTCAAGGACAGGCAAGCTACGAGCAGTACTTC; cdr3_aa: CASSIQGQASYEQYF; clone_size: NA; v_call: TRBV4-3; j_call: TRBJ2-7; d_call: TRBD1
cdr3_nt: TGTGCCAGCAGAGGGGGAGGGAGGGGTCAAGAGACCCAGTACTTC; cdr3_aa: CASRGGGRGQETQYF; clone_size: NA; v_call: TRBV28; j_call: TRBJ2-5; d_call: NA
cdr3_nt: TGTGCCAGTAGTATCCGGAATAGCGGGTACTACGAGCAGTACTTC; cdr3_aa: CASSIRNSGYYEQYF; clone_size: NA; v_call: TRBV19; j_call: TRBJ2-7; d_call: TRBD2
cdr3_nt: TGTGCCAGCAGCACACCCAGGTGGGGCGGGAGTTCCCACGAGCAGTACTTC; cdr3_aa: CASSTPRWGGSSHEQYF; clone_size: NA; v_call: TRBV28; j_call: TRBJ2-7; d_call: TRBD2
cdr3_nt: TGTGCCAGCAGTTGGACAGGCAGGGCTGAAGCTTTCTTT; cdr3_aa: CASSWTGRAEAFF; clone_size: NA; v_call: TRBV25-1; j_call: TRBJ1-1; d_call: TRBD1
cdr3_nt: TGTGCCATCAGTGAGTCACAGCGGGAGAAGAATGAGCAGTTCTTC; cdr3_aa: CAISESQREKNEQFF; clone_size: NA; v_call: TRBV10-3; j_call: TRBJ2-1; d_call: TRBD2
cdr3_nt: TGTGCCAGCAGCGTAACCGGACTAGGCCCCTACAATGAGCAGTTCTTC; cdr3_aa: CASSVTGLGPYNEQFF; clone_size: NA; v_call: TRBV9; j_call: TRBJ2-1; d_call: TRBD2
cdr3_nt: TGTGCCAGCAGCTTAAATGGACTAGTGGAGACCCAGTACTTC; cdr3_aa: CASSLNGLVETQYF; clone_size: NA; v_call: TRBV11-2; j_call: TRBJ2-5; d_call: TRBD2
cdr3_nt: TGTGCCAGCAGCGTAGACCCCGGGACAGGGAGGGAGCAGTTCTTC; cdr3_aa: CASSVDPGTGREQFF; clone_size: NA; v_call: TRBV9; j_call: TRBJ2-1; d_call: TRBD1
cdr3_nt: TGTGCCAGCAGCGTAGAGGGAGCGGGGGGTGTGTATTTT; cdr3_aa: CASSVEGAGGVYF; clone_size: NA; v_call: TRBV9; j_call: TRBJ2-3; d_call: TRBD2
cdr3_nt: TGTGCCAGCAGCCGACAGCTGAGCTCCTACAATGAGCAGTTCTTC; cdr3_aa: CASSRQLSSYNEQFF; clone_size: NA; v_call: TRBV6-5; j_call: TRBJ2-1; d_call: NA
cdr3_nt: TGTGCCAGTAGTAGAGGAGAGTACGAGCAGTACTTC; cdr3_aa: CASSRGEYEQYF; clone_size: NA; v_call: TRBV19; j_call: TRBJ2-7; d_call: NA
cdr3_nt: TGTGCCAGCAGTTTATTCCGGGGGTTTAACGAGCAGTACTTC; cdr3_aa: CASSLFRGFNEQYF; clone_size: NA; v_call: TRBV28; j_call: TRBJ2-7; d_call: NA
cdr3_nt: TGTGCCAGCAGTGAACTACAGGGGAGGACTGAAGCTTTCTTT; cdr3_aa: CASSELQGRTEAFF; clone_size: NA; v_call: TRBV6-1; j_call: TRBJ1-1; d_call: TRBD1
cdr3_nt: TGTGCCAGCAGCTTGGGACTTACAGGTCCTTCGAACTATGGCTACACCTTC; cdr3_aa: CASSLGLTGPSNYGYTF; clone_size: NA; v_call: TRBV5-8; j_call: TRBJ1-2; d_call: NA
cdr3_nt: TGTGCCAGCAGTAGAGCGGGGCGCGGGGGATACAACAGGGCTCGGCGGGGGGCCGGGGAGCTGTTTTTT; cdr3_aa: CASSRAGRGGYNRARRGAGELFF; clone_size: NA; v_call: TRBV28; j_call: TRBJ2-2; d_call: TRBD2
cdr3_nt: TGTGCCAGCAGCCCCTTATACAATGAGCAGTTCTTC; cdr3_aa: CASSPLYNEQFF; clone_size: once; v_call: TRBV7-9; j_call: TRBJ2-1; d_call: NA
cdr3_nt: TGTGCCAGCAGCCCCGGGGGAGGGGACCTGGGAAACTATGGCTACACCTTC; cdr3_aa: CASSPGGGDLGNYGYTF; clone_size: NA; v_call: TRBV7-2; j_call: TRBJ1-2; d_call: NA
cdr3_nt: TGTGCCAGCAGTTACTCCCCGACAGGGGTTGGGGAGCTGTTTTTT; cdr3_aa: CASSYSPTGVGELFF; clone_size: NA; v_call: TRBV6-5; j_call: TRBJ2-2; d_call: TRBD1
cdr3_nt: TGTGCCAGTAGTATGGAAGCGATAAGCTCCTACAATGAGCAGTTCTTC; cdr3_aa: CASSMEAISSYNEQFF; clone_size: NA; v_call: TRBV19; j_call: TRBJ2-1; d_call: NA
cdr3_nt: TGTGCCAGCAGCTTAGGAACAGGGGCCAATTCACCCCTCCACTTT; cdr3_aa: CASSLGTGANSPLHF; clone_size: NA; v_call: TRBV7-9; j_call: TRBJ1-6; d_call: TRBD1
cdr3_nt: TGTGCCAGCAGTGTAAGGAGAAACACTGAAGCTTTCTTT; cdr3_aa: CASSVRRNTEAFF; clone_size: few; v_call: TRBV6-1; j_call: TRBJ1-1; d_call: NA
cdr3_nt: TGTGCCAGCTCACCACGTTTGGGGACAGGGTCCACAGATACGCAGTATTTT; cdr3_aa: CASSPRLGTGSTDTQYF; clone_size: NA; v_call: TRBV18; j_call: TRBJ2-3; d_call: TRBD1
cdr3_nt: TGTGCCAGCAGCTTAGGCGGCACCGGGGAGCTGTTTTTT; cdr3_aa: CASSLGGTGELFF; clone_size: NA; v_call: TRBV7-2; j_call: TRBJ2-2; d_call: NA
cdr3_nt: TGTGCCAGCAATGAGCGGGACAGGGGCGGTAGGGAGCAGTTCTTC; cdr3_aa: CASNERDRGGREQFF; clone_size: once; v_call: TRBV5-8; j_call: TRBJ2-1; d_call: TRBD1
cdr3_nt: TGTGCCAGCAGCGCGGGACTAGCGGGAGGGCTGAGCACAGATACGCAGTATTTT; cdr3_aa: CASSAGLAGGLSTDTQYF; clone_size: NA; v_call: TRBV7-8; j_call: TRBJ2-3; d_call: TRBD2